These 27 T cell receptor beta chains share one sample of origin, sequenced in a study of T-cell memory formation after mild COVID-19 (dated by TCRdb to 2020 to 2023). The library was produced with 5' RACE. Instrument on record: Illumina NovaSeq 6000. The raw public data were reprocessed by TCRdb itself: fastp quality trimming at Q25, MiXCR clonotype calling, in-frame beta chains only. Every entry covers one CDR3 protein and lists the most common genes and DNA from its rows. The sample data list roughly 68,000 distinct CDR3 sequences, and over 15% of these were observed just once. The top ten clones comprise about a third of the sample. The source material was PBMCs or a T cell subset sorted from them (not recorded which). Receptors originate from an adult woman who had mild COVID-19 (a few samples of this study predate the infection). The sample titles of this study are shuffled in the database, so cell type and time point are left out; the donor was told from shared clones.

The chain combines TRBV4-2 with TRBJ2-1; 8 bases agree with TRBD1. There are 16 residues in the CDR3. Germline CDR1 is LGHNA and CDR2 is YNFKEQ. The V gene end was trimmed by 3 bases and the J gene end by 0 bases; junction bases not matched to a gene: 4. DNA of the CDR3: TGTGCCAGCAGCCAGGACGGGACAGGCTCCTACAATGAGCAGTTCTTC. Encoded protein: CASSQDGTGSYNEQFF.

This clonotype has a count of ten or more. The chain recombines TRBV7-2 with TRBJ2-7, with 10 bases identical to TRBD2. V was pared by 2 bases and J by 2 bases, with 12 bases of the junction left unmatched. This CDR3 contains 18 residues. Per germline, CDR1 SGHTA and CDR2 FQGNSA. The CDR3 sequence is CASSLTGLAEEGAYEQYF. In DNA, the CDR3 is TGTGCCAGCAGCTTAACCGGACTAGCGGAGGAGGGGGCCTACGAGCAGTACTTC.

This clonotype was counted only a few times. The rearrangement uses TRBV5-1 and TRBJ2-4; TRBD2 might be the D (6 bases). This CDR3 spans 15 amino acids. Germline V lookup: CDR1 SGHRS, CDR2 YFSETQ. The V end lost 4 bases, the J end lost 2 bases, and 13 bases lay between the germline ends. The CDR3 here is CASSRGTGSKNIQYF. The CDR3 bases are TGCGCCAGCAGCCGGGGGACGGGGTCCAAAAACATTCAGTACTTC.

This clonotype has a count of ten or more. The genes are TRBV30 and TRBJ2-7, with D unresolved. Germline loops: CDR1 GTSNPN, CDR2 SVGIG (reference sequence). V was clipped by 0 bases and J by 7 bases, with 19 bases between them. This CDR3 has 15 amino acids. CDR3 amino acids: CAWSVSSEGSWEQYF. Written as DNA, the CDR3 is TGTGCCTGGAGTGTAAGTTCGGAAGGGTCGTGGGAGCAGTACTTC.

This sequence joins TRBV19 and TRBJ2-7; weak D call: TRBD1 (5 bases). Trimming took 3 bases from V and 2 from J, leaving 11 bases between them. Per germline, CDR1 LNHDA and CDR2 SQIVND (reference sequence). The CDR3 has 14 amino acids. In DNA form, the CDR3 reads TGTGCCAGTAGTATTTCCAGGGCCCCCTACGAGCAGTACTTC. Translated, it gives CASSISRAPYEQYF.

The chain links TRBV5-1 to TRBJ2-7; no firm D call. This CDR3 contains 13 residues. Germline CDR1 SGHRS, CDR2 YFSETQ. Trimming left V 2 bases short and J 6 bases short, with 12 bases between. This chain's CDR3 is CASSFAIGSEQYF. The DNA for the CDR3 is TGCGCCAGCAGCTTCGCAATTGGCTCCGAGCAGTACTTC.

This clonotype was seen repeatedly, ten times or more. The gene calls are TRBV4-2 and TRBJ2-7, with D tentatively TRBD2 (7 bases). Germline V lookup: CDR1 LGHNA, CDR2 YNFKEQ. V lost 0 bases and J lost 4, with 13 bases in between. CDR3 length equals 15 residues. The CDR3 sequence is CASSQEYGGQYEQYF. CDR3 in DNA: TGTGCCAGCAGCCAAGAGTACGGGGGGCAGTACGAGCAGTACTTC.

The CDR3 DNA reads TGTGCCAGCAGCTTAGGGGCGACGGTTTACTCCTACGAGCAGTACTTC. Amino acids: CASSLGATVYSYEQYF. J is TRBJ2-7 and V is TRBV7-2; D unresolved. This CDR3 is built from 16 residues. The V end was cut by 1 base, the J end by 0 bases, with 13 bases between. The germline V gene encodes CDR1 SGHTA and CDR2 FQGNSA.

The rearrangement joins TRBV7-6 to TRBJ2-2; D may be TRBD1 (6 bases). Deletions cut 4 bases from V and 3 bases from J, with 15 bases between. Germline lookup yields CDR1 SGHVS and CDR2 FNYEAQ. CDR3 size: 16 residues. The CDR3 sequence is CASSSFGTRDTGELFF. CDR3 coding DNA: TGTGCCAGCAGCTCGTTCGGGACACGTGACACCGGGGAGCTGTTTTTT.

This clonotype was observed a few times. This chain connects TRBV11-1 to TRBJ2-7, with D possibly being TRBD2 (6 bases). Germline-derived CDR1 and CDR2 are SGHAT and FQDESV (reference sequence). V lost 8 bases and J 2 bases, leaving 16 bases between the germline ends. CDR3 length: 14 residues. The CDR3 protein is CASSLSEGTYEQYF. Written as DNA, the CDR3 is TGTGCCAGCTCCCTTTCGGAGGGAACCTACGAGCAGTACTTC.

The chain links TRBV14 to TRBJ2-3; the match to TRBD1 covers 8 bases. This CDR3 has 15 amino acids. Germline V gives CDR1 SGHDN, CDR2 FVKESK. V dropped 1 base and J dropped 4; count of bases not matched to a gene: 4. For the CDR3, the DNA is TGTGCCAGCAGCCAAGGGACAGGGTTAGCAGATACGCAGTATTTT. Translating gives CASSQGTGLADTQYF.

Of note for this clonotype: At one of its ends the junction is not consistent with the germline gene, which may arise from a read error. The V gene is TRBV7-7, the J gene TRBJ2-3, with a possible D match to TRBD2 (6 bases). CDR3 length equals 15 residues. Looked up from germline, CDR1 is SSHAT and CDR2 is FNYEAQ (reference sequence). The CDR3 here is CASSSGVSRADTQYF. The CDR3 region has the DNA TGTGCTAGCAGCTCGGGGGTCAGTCGGGCAGATACGCAGTATTTT.

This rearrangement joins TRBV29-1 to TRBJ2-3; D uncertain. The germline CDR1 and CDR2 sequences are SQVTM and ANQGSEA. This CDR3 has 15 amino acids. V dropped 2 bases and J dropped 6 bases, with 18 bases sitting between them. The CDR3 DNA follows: TGCAGCGTTGAATACGGACCAAGGGTCGAGGATACGCAGTATTTT. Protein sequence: CSVEYGPRVEDTQYF.

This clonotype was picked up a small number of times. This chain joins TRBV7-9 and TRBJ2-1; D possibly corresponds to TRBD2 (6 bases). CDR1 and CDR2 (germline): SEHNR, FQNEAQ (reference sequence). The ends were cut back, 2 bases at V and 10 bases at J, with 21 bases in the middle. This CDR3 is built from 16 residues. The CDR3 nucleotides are TGTGCCAGCAGCTTACCCCAGGGCCAGGGACTGGAAGAGCAGTTCTTC. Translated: CASSLPQGQGLEEQFF.

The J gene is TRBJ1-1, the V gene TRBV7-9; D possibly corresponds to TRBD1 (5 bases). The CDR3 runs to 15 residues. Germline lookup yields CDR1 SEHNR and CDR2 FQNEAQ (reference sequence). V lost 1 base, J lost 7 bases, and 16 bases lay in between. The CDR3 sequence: CASSLDPSGRLEAFF. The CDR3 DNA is TGTGCCAGCAGCTTAGACCCCTCGGGGCGGCTTGAAGCTTTCTTT.

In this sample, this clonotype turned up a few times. The CDR3 reads CASSVEAPDTQYF. The DNA for the CDR3 is TGTGCCAGCAGCGTAGAGGCCCCAGATACGCAGTATTTT. V usage is TRBV9 and J usage is TRBJ2-3; D is ambiguous. This CDR3 spans 13 amino acids. V was shortened by 0 bases and J by 4 bases, with 6 bases between the two germline ends. In germline, CDR1 is SGDLS, CDR2 YYNGEE.

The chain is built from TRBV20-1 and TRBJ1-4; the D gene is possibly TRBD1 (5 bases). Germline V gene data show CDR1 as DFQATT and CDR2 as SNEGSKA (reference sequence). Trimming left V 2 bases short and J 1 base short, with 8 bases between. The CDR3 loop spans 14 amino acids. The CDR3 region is CSARLDRTNEKLFF. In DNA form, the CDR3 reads TGCAGTGCTAGATTAGACAGAACTAATGAAAAACTGTTTTTT.

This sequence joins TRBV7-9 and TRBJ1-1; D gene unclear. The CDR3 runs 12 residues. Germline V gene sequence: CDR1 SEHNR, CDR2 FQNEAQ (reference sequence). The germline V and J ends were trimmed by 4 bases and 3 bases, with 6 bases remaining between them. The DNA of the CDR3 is TGTGCCAGCAGCTACGGGGACACTGAAGCTTTCTTT. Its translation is CASSYGDTEAFF.

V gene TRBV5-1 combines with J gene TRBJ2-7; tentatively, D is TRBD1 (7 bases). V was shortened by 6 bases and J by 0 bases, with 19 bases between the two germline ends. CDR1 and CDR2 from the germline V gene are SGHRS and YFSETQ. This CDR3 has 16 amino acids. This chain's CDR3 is CASTIRGDSGSYEQYF. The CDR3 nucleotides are TGCGCCAGCACCATCCGCGGGGACAGCGGCTCCTACGAGCAGTACTTC.

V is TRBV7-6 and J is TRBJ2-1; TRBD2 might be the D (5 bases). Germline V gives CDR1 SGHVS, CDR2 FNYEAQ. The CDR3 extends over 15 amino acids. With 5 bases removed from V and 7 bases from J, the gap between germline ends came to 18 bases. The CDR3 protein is CASSPGLSLGNEQFF. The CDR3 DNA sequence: TGTGCCAGCAGCCCCGGACTCTCTCTGGGGAATGAGCAGTTCTTC.

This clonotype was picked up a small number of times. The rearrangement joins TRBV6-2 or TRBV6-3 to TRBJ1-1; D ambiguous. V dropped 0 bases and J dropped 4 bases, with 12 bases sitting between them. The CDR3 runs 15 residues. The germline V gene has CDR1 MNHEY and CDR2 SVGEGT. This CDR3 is CASSYSGIGGTEAFF. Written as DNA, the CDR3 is TGTGCCAGCAGTTACTCTGGGATAGGTGGCACTGAAGCTTTCTTT.

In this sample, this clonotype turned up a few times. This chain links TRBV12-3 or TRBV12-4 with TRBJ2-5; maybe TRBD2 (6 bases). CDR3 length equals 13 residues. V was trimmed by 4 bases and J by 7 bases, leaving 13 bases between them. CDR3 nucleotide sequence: TGTGCCAGCAGTTCCGGGACTTTGGCGACCCAGTACTTC. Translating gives CASSSGTLATQYF.

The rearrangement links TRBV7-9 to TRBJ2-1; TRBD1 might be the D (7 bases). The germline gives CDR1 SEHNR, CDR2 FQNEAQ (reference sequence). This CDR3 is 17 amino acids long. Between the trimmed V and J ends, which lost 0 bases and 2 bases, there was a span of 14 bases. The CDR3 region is CASSLASGGGPYNEQFF. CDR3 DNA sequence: TGTGCCAGCAGCTTAGCCTCAGGAGGGGGCCCCTACAATGAGCAGTTCTTC. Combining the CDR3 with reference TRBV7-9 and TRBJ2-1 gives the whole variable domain DTGVSQNPRHKITKRGQNVTFRCDPISEHNRLYWYRQTLGQGPEFLTYFQNEAQLEKSRLLSDRFSAERPKGSFSTLEIQRTEQGDSAMYLCASSLASGGGPYNEQFFGPGTRLTVL.

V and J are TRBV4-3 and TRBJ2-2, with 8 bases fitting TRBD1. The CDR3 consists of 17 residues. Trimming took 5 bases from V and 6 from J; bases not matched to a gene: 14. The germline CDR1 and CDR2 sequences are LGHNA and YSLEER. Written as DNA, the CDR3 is TGCGCCAGCAGCTCCTCCTGGGGACAGGTGGTTCCCGGGGAGCTGTTTTTT. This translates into CASSSSWGQVVPGELFF.

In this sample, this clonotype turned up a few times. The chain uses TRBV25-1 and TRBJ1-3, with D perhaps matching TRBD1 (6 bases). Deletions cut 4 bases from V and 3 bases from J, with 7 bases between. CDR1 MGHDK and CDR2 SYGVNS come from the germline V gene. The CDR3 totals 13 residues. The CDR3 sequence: CASSGGLGNTIYF. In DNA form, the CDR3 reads TGTGCCAGCAGTGGGGGGCTTGGAAACACCATATATTTT.

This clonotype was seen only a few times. The CDR3: CASSLVVLTSGGNTGELFF. In nucleotides, the CDR3 is TGTGCCAGCAGCTTAGTGGTCCTCACTAGCGGGGGCAACACCGGGGAGCTGTTTTTT. The rearrangement links TRBV13 to TRBJ2-2, with TRBD2 matching 11 bases. In germline, CDR1 is PRHDT, CDR2 FYEKMQ (reference sequence). The junction had 9 bases not matched to a gene; V was cut back by 1 base and J by 2 bases. The CDR3 contains 19 residues.

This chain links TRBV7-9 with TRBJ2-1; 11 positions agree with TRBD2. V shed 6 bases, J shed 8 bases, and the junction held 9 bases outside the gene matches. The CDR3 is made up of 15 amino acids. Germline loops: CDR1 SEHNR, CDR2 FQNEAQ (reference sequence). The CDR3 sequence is CASRYSGGAGDEQFF. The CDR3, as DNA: TGTGCCAGCAGATATAGCGGGGGGGCCGGCGATGAGCAGTTCTTC.